This T cell receptor beta chain was identified during a study of T cell repertoires in cytomegalovirus infection. Study-wide background: The authors relied on CMV epitopes, both recently identified HLA-C-restricted and well-studied HLA-B-restricted. From public TCR beta signatures came an indication of both CMV infection and matching HLA type. Findings of the study overall: In two of eight donors, the top clonotype was HLA-C-restricted CMV-specific.

Notes on this clonotype: The antigen is not known.

The ends were cut back, 10 bases at V and 2 bases at J, with 13 bases in the middle. The length of the CDR3 is 13 residues. Germline assignment: CDR1 ENHRY and CDR2 SYGVKD. TCRdb ran MiXCR on the reads and lists one entry per CDR3 protein. Of approximately 910,000 distinct CDR3 sequences in the sample, approximately 31% are singletons; the top ten hold roughly 13%. This TCR was recovered from a human donor in good health (CMV status not recorded). Some clones in this sample may be carry-over from other donors' samples. The rearrangement uses TRBV10-3 and TRBJ2-3, with D possibly called TRBD1 or TRBD2 (6 bases each). The starting material was cultured CD8+ T cells from PBMCs, obtained from culture after CMV antigen stimulation. This chain's CDR3 is CANKGDSTDTQYF. The CDR3 DNA sequence: TGTGCCAACAAGGGGGACTCCACAGATACGCAGTATTTT.